The clone carrying this TCR beta chain was seen a few times. MiXCR was run by TCRdb on the RT-PCR reads, yielding one entry per CDR3 protein. In the table there are around 700,000 distinct CDR3 sequences, approximately 14% of which are singletons. The CDR3 covers 14 residues. V lost 5 bases, J lost 0 bases, and 7 bases lay in between. The germline V gene has CDR1 MNHNY and CDR2 SVGAGI (reference sequence). The TCR sequence derives from a female donor in good health, serving as a healthy control. The V call is TRBV6-6, the J call TRBJ1-4, with D maybe TRBD1 (5 bases). The sequenced material came from memory CD4+ T cells from blood. CDR3 DNA: TGTGCCAGCAGTATGGGGGCAACTAATGAAAAACTGTTTTTT. Its translation is CASSMGATNEKLFF.